The T cell receptor beta chain described here comes from a study of cytomegalovirus exposure and HLA in healthy donors. Overall study: The use of the same platform for the 90 to 150 validation repertoires and the 550 to 850 first-cohort repertoires was reported by a later analysis.

Deletions cut 2 bases from V and 8 bases from J, with 9 bases between. The CDR3 covers 12 residues. Germline-derived CDR1 and CDR2 are MDHEN and SYDVKM. This clone appeared a few times. What it binds is unknown. The donors formed part of the approximately 110-subject validation cohort, distinct from the 666-subject first cohort. Study results and caveats: The CMV antigen specificity of a few CMV-associated chains was confirmed through in vitro analysis.

Method: immunoSEQ multiplex PCR; TCRdb's copy keeps in-frame clones and lacks some. The sample contains 120,000 or so clones, roughly 89% of which appear only once. The sequence was obtained from a woman aged 18-30 years in good health and CMV-seronegative. The source material was PBMCs. V is TRBV28 and J is TRBJ1-2, with D tentatively TRBD1 (6 bases). The CDR3 region has the DNA TGTGCCAGCAGTTTACCAGGGGAGGGCTACACCTTC. It translates to CASSLPGEGYTF.